This TCR beta chain was profiled in a study of T cell responses to AZD1222 COVID-19 vaccine. CDR3 size: 15 residues. Trimming removed 6 bases at V and 3 bases at J, with 15 bases between. Germline loops: CDR1 MNHEY, CDR2 SVGAGI. Sequencing was performed with immunoSEQ multiplex PCR; in TCRdb, only in-frame clones are kept and a portion is missing. The table lists 65,000 to 70,000 clones, roughly 90% of them singletons. This receptor was identified in an adult in good health. The chain recombines TRBV6-5 with TRBJ1-5; the D gene is possibly TRBD1 (5 bases). This specimen was peripheral blood, taken on day 0 of AZD1222 vaccination. In DNA form, the CDR3 reads TGTGCCAGCAGAGCTTACGGGACGGACAATCAGCCCCAGCATTTT. Translating it yields CASRAYGTDNQPQHF.